These T cell receptor beta chains were read from a single sample in a study of cytomegalovirus exposure and HLA in healthy donors. Measured with immunoSEQ multiplex PCR; TCRdb has only the in-frame clones, and not every one. The sample has more than 80,000 clones, less than 80% seen once. Source material: PBMCs. The receptor source for this set is a middle-aged woman in good health and CMV-seropositive. The conserved cysteine and the conserved F or W are not part of the CDR3 here. Clone size, where shown, is once, few, many, or a class for clones that have expanded.

j_gene: TRBJ2-2; v_gene: TRBV19; abundance: .; CDR3aa: ATALQGTENTGELF
j_gene: TRBJ1-3; v_gene: TRBV7-6; abundance: once; CDR3aa: ASSVTQGASGNTIY
j_gene: TRBJ1-4; v_gene: TRBV9; abundance: .; CDR3aa: ASSVGQGTNEKLF
j_gene: TRBJ1-1; v_gene: TRBV2; abundance: few; CDR3aa: ATSGQGEATEAF
j_gene: TRBJ2-5; v_gene: TRBV4-2; abundance: .; CDR3aa: ASSPGPDSQETQY
j_gene: TRBJ2-7; v_gene: TRBV18; abundance: .; CDR3aa: ASSPDSSYEQY
j_gene: TRBJ2-7; v_gene: TRBV30; abundance: .; CDR3aa: AWSTGTGREQY
j_gene: TRBJ2-1; v_gene: TRBV7-9; abundance: .; CDR3aa: ASSLAGGDNEQF
j_gene: TRBJ2-2; v_gene: TRBV4-1; abundance: .; CDR3aa: ASSQDYGTGELF
j_gene: TRBJ1-5; v_gene: TRBV6-1; abundance: .; CDR3aa: ASSLADQPQH
j_gene: TRBJ2-5; v_gene: TRBV19; abundance: .; CDR3aa: ATSRQDQETQY
j_gene: TRBJ2-5; v_gene: TRBV13; abundance: .; CDR3aa: ASGGDSGSRGETQY
j_gene: TRBJ1-4; v_gene: TRBV27; abundance: .; CDR3aa: ASTTQTGRRGKLF
j_gene: TRBJ2-3; v_gene: TRBV27; abundance: .; CDR3aa: ASSFGLPPDTQY
j_gene: TRBJ2-7; v_gene: TRBV7-2; abundance: .; CDR3aa: ASSLDGTSGYEQY
j_gene: TRBJ1-5; v_gene: TRBV5-6; abundance: .; CDR3aa: ASSLPRGFSNQPQH
j_gene: TRBJ2-7; v_gene: TRBV5-1; abundance: .; CDR3aa: ASSLQPGLAYEQY
j_gene: TRBJ2-4; v_gene: TRBV7-9; abundance: .; CDR3aa: ASSFAPEWNIQY
j_gene: TRBJ1-1; v_gene: TRBV28; abundance: .; CDR3aa: ASSLGRTGNAF
j_gene: TRBJ2-1; v_gene: TRBV11-3; abundance: .; CDR3aa: ASSLKGASEQF
j_gene: TRBJ2-7; v_gene: TRBV28; abundance: once; CDR3aa: ASSLTTSGIYEQY
j_gene: TRBJ2-3; v_gene: TRBV7-2; abundance: .; CDR3aa: ASISGRAWDTQY
j_gene: TRBJ2-1; v_gene: TRBV5-1; abundance: .; CDR3aa: ASSLGTGPAMGEQF
j_gene: TRBJ2-3; v_gene: TRBV6-4; abundance: .; CDR3aa: ASSDSSGGDTQY
j_gene: TRBJ2-3; v_gene: TRBV18; abundance: .; CDR3aa: ASSRTSTDTQY
j_gene: TRBJ1-1; v_gene: TRBV29-1; abundance: .; CDR3aa: SVERRENTEAF
j_gene: TRBJ1-2; v_gene: TRBV18; abundance: .; CDR3aa: ASSPGQGAVKGYGYT
j_gene: TRBJ2-1; v_gene: TRBV5-8; abundance: .; CDR3aa: ASSPLNEQF
j_gene: TRBJ1-5; v_gene: TRBV6-1; abundance: .; CDR3aa: ASSQGSSPNQPQH
j_gene: TRBJ2-2; v_gene: TRBV18; abundance: few; CDR3aa: ASSPPGQPETGELF
j_gene: TRBJ1-1; v_gene: TRBV19; abundance: .; CDR3aa: ASSIDPATGMFAEAF
j_gene: TRBJ1-5; v_gene: TRBV27; abundance: .; CDR3aa: ASSRNGGNQPQH
j_gene: TRBJ2-2; v_gene: TRBV15; abundance: .; CDR3aa: ATSRDMGGLATGELF
j_gene: TRBJ2-3; v_gene: TRBV7-6; abundance: .; CDR3aa: ASSPTSGSRTDTQY
j_gene: TRBJ2-7; v_gene: TRBV6-5; abundance: .; CDR3aa: ASSYSTGRQY
j_gene: TRBJ2-3; v_gene: TRBV28; abundance: .; CDR3aa: ASRVERGLGTDTQY
j_gene: TRBJ1-2; v_gene: TRBV5-1; abundance: .; CDR3aa: ASLNRYGYT
j_gene: TRBJ2-3; v_gene: TRBV11-2; abundance: once; CDR3aa: ASSLAGVGTDTQY
j_gene: TRBJ1-5; v_gene: TRBV7-2; abundance: .; CDR3aa: ASSLAARGSGQPQH
j_gene: TRBJ2-5; v_gene: TRBV7-7; abundance: .; CDR3aa: ASSPGQGNWETQY
j_gene: TRBJ1-1; v_gene: TRBV7-6; abundance: .; CDR3aa: ASSQTGYAEAF
j_gene: TRBJ2-1; v_gene: TRBV7-8; abundance: .; CDR3aa: ASSHPPGLAGDEQF
j_gene: TRBJ1-1; v_gene: TRBV6-1; abundance: few; CDR3aa: ASSAQPGNTEAF
j_gene: TRBJ1-1; v_gene: TRBV7-6; abundance: .; CDR3aa: ASSLGTGVTEAF
j_gene: TRBJ1-1; v_gene: TRBV10-3; abundance: .; CDR3aa: AISEADSVGTEAF